The clone carrying this T cell receptor (beta chain) was counted ten times or more. Its antigen is unknown. This record belongs to a study of T-cell reconstitution after alpha-beta-depleted transplantation in children. As it was prepared, the TCRbeta library received unique molecular identifiers. TCRdb ran MiXCR on the PCR reads and lists one entry per CDR3 protein. Among about 200,000 distinct CDR3 sequences listed, roughly 6.5% were seen once. The CDR3 loop spans 14 amino acids. Germline values: CDR1 SGHRS, CDR2 YFSETQ. The V end lost 0 bases, the J end lost 5 bases, and 11 bases lay between the germline ends. The study's findings and limits: Diversity and T-cell counts at one year after transplant derived mostly from new T cells. Reportedly, alpha-beta T cells present about two months post-transplant originated from several hundred expanded clones of graft origin. Surviving recipient T cells and thymic progenitors underlay high day-60 TCRbeta diversity in some patients.

The sequenced sample was PBMCs, obtained before TCRalphabeta/CD19-depleted stem cell transplant. The sequence was obtained from a girl under three years old with combined immunodeficiency, due to receive a stem cell transplant. The V call is TRBV5-1, the J call TRBJ1-1; D is uncertain. This chain's CDR3 is CASSLEARRTEAFF. The DNA of the CDR3 is TGCGCCAGCAGCTTGGAAGCCCGGAGAACTGAAGCTTTCTTT.